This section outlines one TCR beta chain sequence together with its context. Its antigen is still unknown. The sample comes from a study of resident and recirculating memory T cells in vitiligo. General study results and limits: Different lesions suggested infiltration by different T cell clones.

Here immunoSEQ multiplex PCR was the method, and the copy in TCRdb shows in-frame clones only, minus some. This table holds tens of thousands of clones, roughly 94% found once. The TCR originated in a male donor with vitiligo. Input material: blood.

CDR3 sequence reads: CASSESSSLYEQYF. The CDR3 nucleotides are TGCGCCAGCAGTGAGTCGTCCAGTCTCTACGAGCAGTACTTC. The chain couples TRBV10-2 to TRBJ2-7; no reliable D call. Germline V lookup: CDR1 WSHSY, CDR2 SAAADI. The CDR3 is made up of 14 amino acids. Trimming cost V 0 bases and J 3 bases, with 9 bases left between them.